The clone carrying this TCR beta chain was found many times. The CDR3 loop spans 20 amino acids. From germline, CDR1 is DFQATT and CDR2 SNEGSKA (reference sequence). The V gene end was trimmed by 1 base and the J gene end by 0 bases; junction bases not matched to a gene: 15. The sample comes from a study of T cells in Graves' hyperthyroidism and ophthalmopathy. From RNA transcripts, TCR beta CDR3 regions were amplified. TCR CDR3 underwent first-round RT-PCR with the HTBI primer set. One entry per CDR3 protein results from TCRdb running MiXCR on the multiplex PCR reads. The sample records around 420,000 distinct CDR3 sequences, roughly 15% being singletons.

The sequence derives from a woman aged 18 to 35 with Graves' hyperthyroidism. The specimen sequenced was blood. The V call is TRBV20-1, the J call TRBJ2-1; TRBD2 matches 10 bases. CDR3 bases: TGCAGTGCTAGAGCTGGCCTAGCGGGGGACCGCCATAGCTCCTACAATGAGCAGTTCTTC. Amino acid sequence: CSARAGLAGDRHSSYNEQFF.